This T cell receptor (beta chain) was captured in a study of T cell responses to AZD1222 COVID-19 vaccine. In the case of this clone: Its antigen is still unknown.

Profiling relied on immunoSEQ multiplex PCR, and the TCRdb table lists in-frame clones only, not all of them. This sample has 90,000 to 150,000 clones, with around 87% found just once. Study results and caveats: Nearly half of spike-specific TCRs reportedly target variant regions that are unmutated in the B.1.351 and B.1.1.7 variants. The study identified only 6 or 7 AZD1222 recipients as seropositive at baseline. Clonal diversity was possibly underestimated, and the donors were mostly white British, with more females.

CDR3 length: 18 residues. The germline CDR1 and CDR2 sequences are GTSNPN and SVGIG (reference sequence). With V trimmed by 0 bases and J by 4 bases, 9 bases remained unmatched. Pooled samples include second doses given at about 4 or 12 weeks. Specimen: peripheral blood, collected 28 days after the second AZD1222 dose. This clonotype originated in an adult who received the AZD1222 COVID-19 vaccine. The chain links TRBV30 to TRBJ2-1; 13 nucleotides agree with TRBD2. In nucleotides, the CDR3 is TGTGCCTGGAGTGTCGAAAGTCCGGGACTAGCGGGGTACAATGAGCAGTTCTTC. As protein: CAWSVESPGLAGYNEQFF.